These 24 T cell receptor beta chains came from one sample sequenced in a study of Graves' ophthalmopathy and Graves' hyperthyroidism. RNA transcripts were the source from which TCR beta CDR3 regions were amplified. An opening RT-PCR round employed HTBI primers and preceded a second-round multiplex PCR. TCRdb re-called the multiplex PCR reads with MiXCR, one entry per CDR3 protein. The profile covers hundreds of thousands of distinct CDR3 sequences, with about a fifth appearing a single time and about 6.6% taken by the ten largest. Sequenced sample: peripheral blood. The source is a woman aged 18-35 years with stable Graves' hyperthyroidism. Some clones in this sample may be carry-over from other donors' samples.

This clonotype showed up just a few times. The rearrangement uses TRBV6-5 and TRBJ2-2, with D tentatively TRBD2 (5 bases). Germline loops: CDR1 MNHEY, CDR2 SVGAGI. CDR3 length: 14 residues. The V and J ends lost 3 bases and 7 bases respectively, with 12 bases between them. This chain's CDR3 is CASSYTGDLGELFF. The DNA of the CDR3 is TGTGCCAGCAGTTATACCGGGGATCTCGGGGAGCTGTTTTTT.

This clonotype came up many times. J is TRBJ2-7 and V is TRBV27; no clear D gene. The ends were cut back, 3 bases at V and 2 bases at J, with 8 bases in the middle. Germline CDR1 and CDR2: MNHEY and SMNVEV (reference sequence). The CDR3 has 13 amino acids. CDR3 DNA: TGTGCCAGCAGTTTTAACAGCCCCTACGAGCAGTACTTC. This translates into CASSFNSPYEQYF.

This sequence joins TRBV5-6 and TRBJ2-5; the D is unclear. CDR1 and CDR2 (germline): SGHDT, YYEEEE. Between the trimmed V and J ends, which lost 3 bases and 5 bases, there was a span of 11 bases. This CDR3 contains 13 residues. CDR3 region: CASSSDTEETQYF. CDR3 coding DNA: TGTGCCAGCAGCTCCGACACGGAGGAGACCCAGTACTTC.

A word on this clonotype: A much larger clone sits a single nucleotide away, making a read error possible. The chain links TRBV20-1 to TRBJ2-5, with TRBD2 matching 7 bases. Germline assignment: CDR1 DFQATT and CDR2 SNEGSKA (reference sequence). This CDR3 is built from 15 residues. The trim removed 0 bases at V and 0 bases at J, leaving 4 bases unmatched. The CDR3 spells CSARDHGGYQETQYF. The CDR3 DNA sequence: TGCAGTGCTAGAGATCACGGGGGGTACCAAGAGACCCAGTACTTC.

This clonotype was seen ten or more times. The CDR3 nucleotides are TGCAGTGCTAGAGAAGGTTGGCCGAACACTGAAGCTTTCTTT. Its protein is CSAREGWPNTEAFF. The gene calls are TRBV20-1 and TRBJ1-1; no firm D call. The germline V gene has CDR1 DFQATT and CDR2 SNEGSKA (reference sequence). V was trimmed by 0 bases and J by 1 base, leaving 9 bases between them. The CDR3 has 14 amino acids.

This clonotype was seen at least ten times. The chain recombines TRBV5-6 with TRBJ1-2; D perhaps matches TRBD1 (5 bases). The V end lost 1 base, the J end lost 4 bases, and 11 bases lay between the germline ends. This CDR3 is built from 14 residues. Germline V gene lookup returns CDR1 SGHDT and CDR2 YYEEEE. The CDR3 here is CASSLSGRTYGYTF. The CDR3, as DNA: TGTGCCAGCAGCTTGTCGGGACGTACCTATGGCTACACCTTC.

There are many counts of this clonotype. This rearrangement joins TRBV6-1 to TRBJ1-1, with D tentatively TRBD1 (5 bases). Germline V gives CDR1 MNHNS, CDR2 SASEGT. With 2 bases removed from V and 1 base from J, the gap between germline ends came to 14 bases. The length of the CDR3 is 16 residues. In DNA form, the CDR3 reads TGTGCCAGCAGTGAATACCCGGGACGGACGAACACTGAAGCTTTCTTT. It encodes CASSEYPGRTNTEAFF.

This clonotype was found a few times. J is TRBJ1-2 and V is TRBV14, with D tentatively TRBD1 (5 bases). The CDR3 sequence is 15 residues long. V was cut by 4 bases and J by 4 bases, with 16 bases left in between. Germline-derived CDR1 and CDR2 are SGHDN and FVKESK. CDR3 sequence (DNA): TGTGCCAGCAGCCTCAGACGGGACGGCCCCTATGGCTACACCTTC. Translated, it gives CASSLRRDGPYGYTF.

This clonotype was detected ten times or more. The chain has TRBV18 and TRBJ2-5, with 7 positions matching TRBD1. The germline V gene encodes CDR1 KGHSH and CDR2 LQKENI. With 3 bases clipped from V and 5 bases from J, the junction kept 3 bases outside the gene matches. CDR3 size: 13 residues. The CDR3 region has the DNA TGTGCCAGCTCACCCGGACAGGAGGAGACCCAGTACTTC. Residues: CASSPGQEETQYF.

This chain joins TRBV2 and TRBJ2-5, with 9 bases fitting TRBD2. Germline V gene lookup returns CDR1 SNHLY and CDR2 FYNNEI. This CDR3 is 16 amino acids long. With V trimmed by 0 bases and J by 5 bases, 7 bases remained unmatched. The CDR3 loop is CASSEALGLAVETQYF. The DNA for the CDR3 is TGTGCCAGCAGTGAAGCGTTGGGACTAGCCGTTGAGACCCAGTACTTC. Filled out from reference TRBV2 and TRBJ2-5, the complete variable domain reads EPEVTQTPSHQVTQMGQEVILRCVPISNHLYFYWYRQILGQKVEFLVSFYNNEISEKSEIFDDQFSVERPDGSNFTLKIRSTKLEDSAMYFCASSEALGLAVETQYFGPGTRLLVL.

Only a few counts were recorded for this clonotype. CDR3 region: CASSIDGLGTYEQYF. The DNA of the CDR3 is TGTGCCAGTAGTATAGATGGACTAGGGACCTACGAGCAGTACTTC. The chain combines TRBV19 with TRBJ2-7; 7 bases agree with TRBD2. Germline-derived CDR1 and CDR2 are LNHDA and SQIVND (reference sequence). This CDR3 has 15 residues. J was trimmed by 2 bases and V by 0 bases; bases with no gene match: 4. Filled out from reference TRBV19 and TRBJ2-7, the complete variable domain reads DGGITQSPKYLFRKEGQNVTLSCEQNLNHDAMYWYRQDPGQGLRLIYYSQIVNDFQKGDIAEGYSVSREKKESFPLTVTSAQKNPTAFYLCASSIDGLGTYEQYFGPGTRLTVT.

This clonotype was detected many times. V and J are TRBV12-3 or TRBV12-4 and TRBJ1-5; D is uncertain. CDR3 length: 14 residues. Trimming took 7 bases from V and 2 from J, leaving 12 bases between them. CDR3 bases: TGTGCCAGCATCCTGGAGGGCGGCAATCAGCCCCAGCATTTT. Protein: CASILEGGNQPQHF.

This clonotype was observed at least ten times. The rearrangement uses TRBV3-1 and TRBJ2-7; D might be TRBD2 (5 bases). The V gene lost 2 bases and the J gene lost 7 bases, with 15 bases spanning the gap. This CDR3 contains 14 residues. Germline V gene sequence: CDR1 LGHDT, CDR2 YNNKEL (reference sequence). The CDR3 nucleotides read TGTGCCAGCAGCCAAAGAGGGTCACTCTTAGAGCAGTACTTC. The encoded protein is CASSQRGSLLEQYF.

A single count supports this clonotype. The chain couples TRBV6-1 to TRBJ2-4; 10 bases are a match to TRBD1. The CDR3 has 17 residues. CDR1 and CDR2 from the germline V gene are MNHNS and SASEGT. V lost 2 bases to trimming and J lost 2 bases; unmatched junction nucleotides: 6. The CDR3 DNA follows: TGTGCCAGCAGTGAAAGGGACAGGGGCCTAACCAAAAACATTCAGTACTTC. Protein: CASSERDRGLTKNIQYF.

This clonotype was recorded a few times. The chain combines TRBV3-1 with TRBJ2-2; 8 nucleotides agree with TRBD2. The CDR3 totals 17 residues. The trim removed 6 bases at V and 0 bases at J, leaving 9 bases unmatched. The germline V gene has CDR1 LGHDT and CDR2 YNNKEL (reference sequence). CDR3 sequence reads: CASRPSPGLANTGELFF. For the CDR3, the DNA is TGTGCCAGCAGGCCTTCACCGGGACTAGCGAACACCGGGGAGCTGTTTTTT. The whole variable domain, filled in from reference TRBV3-1 and TRBJ2-2, reads DTAVSQTPKYLVTQMGNDKSIKCEQNLGHDTMYWYKQDSKKFLKIMFSYNNKELIINETVPNRFSPKSPDKAHLNLHINSLELGDSAVYFCASRPSPGLANTGELFFGEGSRLTVL.

This clonotype was observed many times. The chain recombines TRBV5-1 with TRBJ1-1; TRBD1 might be the D (5 bases). Trimming removed 0 bases at V and 6 bases at J, with 9 bases between. This CDR3 comprises 13 residues. Per germline, CDR1 SGHRS and CDR2 YFSETQ. The CDR3 loop is CASSLGGESEAFF. CDR3 DNA sequence: TGCGCCAGCAGCTTGGGGGGCGAATCTGAAGCTTTCTTT.

There are many counts of this clonotype. The chain recombines TRBV29-1 with TRBJ1-1, with no clear D. Trimming took 4 bases from V and 1 from J, leaving 7 bases between them. Germline V gene data show CDR1 as SQVTM and CDR2 as ANQGSEA. The CDR3 covers 12 residues. CDR3: CSVGWGNTEAFF. In nucleotides, the CDR3 is TGCAGCGTTGGCTGGGGGAACACTGAAGCTTTCTTT.

This clonotype showed up many times. The rearrangement links TRBV20-1 to TRBJ1-1; D is undetermined. Germline-derived CDR1 and CDR2 are DFQATT and SNEGSKA (reference sequence). The CDR3 has 11 amino acids. Trimming cost V 4 bases and J 6 bases, with 9 bases left between them. The DNA for the CDR3 is TGCAGTGCTAACCAGCTGCCTGAAGCTTTCTTT. It specifies CSANQLPEAFF.

Ten or more counts support this clonotype. This sequence joins TRBV11-3 and TRBJ1-3; tentative D call: TRBD1 (6 bases). From germline, CDR1 is SGHNT and CDR2 YENEEA. Trimming left V 1 base short and J 4 bases short, with 14 bases between. CDR3 length: 16 residues. The CDR3 loop is CASSLVGGRTGNTIYF. In DNA, the CDR3 is TGTGCCAGCAGCTTAGTCGGGGGGCGAACGGGAAACACCATATATTTT. Based on the CDR3 plus reference TRBV11-3 and TRBJ1-3, the full variable domain is EAGVVQSPRYKIIEKKQPVAFWCNPISGHNTLYWYLQNLGQGPELLIRYENEEAVDDSQLPKDRFSAERLKGVDSTLKIQPAELGDSAVYLCASSLVGGRTGNTIYFGEGSWLTVV.

This clonotype appeared many times. The gene calls are TRBV11-2 and TRBJ2-5; D ambiguous. The ends were cut back, 0 bases at V and 5 bases at J, with 7 bases in the middle. The CDR3 length is 13 residues. Germline CDR1 is SGHAT and CDR2 is FQNNGV. The CDR3 protein is CASSLEGWETQYF. The CDR3 nucleotides are TGTGCCAGCAGCTTAGAAGGGTGGGAGACCCAGTACTTC.

This clonotype was observed at least ten times. This chain joins TRBV5-1 and TRBJ1-2; TRBD1 matches at 11 bases. The V and J ends lost 4 bases and 0 bases, in that order; junction bases with no gene match: 5. Germline V gives CDR1 SGHRS, CDR2 YFSETQ. The CDR3 totals 16 residues. The DNA of the CDR3 is TGCGCCAGCAGCCCGGACAGGGGGCTTTCTAACTATGGCTACACCTTC. Its protein product is CASSPDRGLSNYGYTF.

This clonotype has at least ten counts. The V and J genes are TRBV12-3 or TRBV12-4 and TRBJ1-2; 7 bases are shared with TRBD1. The V segment lost 3 bases and the J segment 7 bases; nucleotides outside the gene matches: 2. The CDR3 runs to 12 residues. CDR3 region: CASSFRQGGYTF. The CDR3 DNA sequence: TGTGCCAGCAGTTTTAGACAGGGTGGCTACACCTTC.

This clonotype was detected ten times or more. V gene TRBV14 combines with J gene TRBJ1-1; D call uncertain. The V gene's germline CDR1 is SGHDN and CDR2 FVKESK. The CDR3 sequence is 14 residues long. V gave up 1 base and J gave up 2 bases, with 8 bases separating them. CDR3 sequence (DNA): TGTGCCAGCAGCCAAGGGCAGTTCAACACTGAAGCTTTCTTT. Translated, it gives CASSQGQFNTEAFF.

This clonotype was seen repeatedly, ten times or more. The V and J genes are TRBV19 and TRBJ1-5, with D uncertain. This CDR3 is built from 15 residues. Germline lookup yields CDR1 LNHDA and CDR2 SQIVND (reference sequence). Trimming removed 5 bases at V and 4 bases at J, with 15 bases between. The CDR3 nucleotides read TGTGCCAGTAGTCTGCGTGGAGCAGGAAATCAGCCCCAGCATTTT. Amino acids: CASSLRGAGNQPQHF.